This entry features one T cell receptor (beta chain) sequence. As yet, its antigen is unknown. This sample was included in a study of CXCR3-negative and CXCR3-positive naive CD8 T cells. The CDR3 sequence is 15 residues long. The germline V gene has CDR1 GTSNPN and CDR2 SVGIG (reference sequence). The libraries of TRB cDNA were constructed through 5' RACE using UMI labels. TCRdb reprocessed the 5' RACE reads, with one entry per CDR3 protein and no DNA. This table holds tens of thousands of distinct CDR3 sequences. Study results and limitations: Comparison of naive CXCR3-negative and CXCR3-positive cells revealed similar TRBV-TRBJ usage, while memory cells differed. Comparably high diversity marked both naive subsets, whereas memory CD8+ cells had much lower diversity. Researchers report that CXCR3-positive naive cells carry more hydrophobic TRB CDR3s than CXCR3-negative naive cells.

The J gene is TRBJ1-5, the V gene TRBV30. The sequenced sample was naive CXCR3- CD8+ T cells from blood. Subset noted: CD45RO-CCR7+CD27+CD95- naive CD8+ T cells lacking CXCR3 (TNR3-). This receptor was taken from a human donor in good health. Some clones in this sample may be carry-over from other donors' samples. The CDR3 reads CAWRSRFDSNQPQHF.